The TCR beta chain described here comes from a study of T cell clonotyping in hematopoietic cell transplantation. The V gene's germline CDR1 is SGHVS and CDR2 FQNEAQ. V lost 5 bases and J lost 5, with 13 bases in between. The CDR3 runs to 14 residues. Method: immunoSEQ multiplex PCR; TCRdb's copy keeps in-frame clones and lacks some. In the table there are several thousand clones, roughly 84% of which are singletons. As to time point: recipient sample about 28 days before transplant, after cytoreduction. Blood collection times were about day -28 and days 30, 100, 180 posttransplant. This clone appeared a few times.

The rearrangement links TRBV7-8 to TRBJ1-5; possible D gene TRBD1, 5 bases. The sample here was peripheral blood mononuclear cells, taken before stem cell transplant. The TCR sequence derives from a man aged 55-75 years with acute myeloid leukemia. Some clones in this sample may be carry-over from other donors' samples. DNA for the CDR3: TGTGCCAGCAGCACTTATACAGGAGATCAGCCCCAGCATTTT. It specifies CASSTYTGDQPQHF.